This is a list of T cell receptor beta chains from one sample in a study of T cell responses to AZD1222 COVID-19 vaccine. The assay was immunoSEQ multiplex PCR, and TCRdb's table has in-frame clones only and misses some. Among 93,000 or so clones, 75% to 95% were seen once, and the ten largest hold less than 55%. This material consisted of peripheral blood, taken on day 0 of AZD1222 vaccination. The receptors derive from an adult in good health. The CDR3 runs from the conserved cysteine through the conserved F or W. The D gene is left open where the match is weak. A row's size may be missing; if present it is once, few, many or a size class.

d_call j_call v_call clone_size cdr3_nt cdr3_aa
- TRBJ1-1 TRBV19 - TGTGCCAGTAGCGCGAGTGGTGGCGCTGGGAACACTGAAGCTTTCTTT CASSASGGAGNTEAFF
- TRBJ2-7 TRBV18 once TGTGCCAGCTCCCCCGTCCCGTCCTACGAGCAGTACTTC CASSPVPSYEQYF
TRBD2 TRBJ2-5 TRBV4-2 - TGTGCCAGCAGCTCGGAGACTAGCGGCCAAGAGACCCAGTACTTC CASSSETSGQETQYF
- TRBJ2-7 TRBV4-2 - TGTGCCAGCAGCCAAGATGTCGGGTACGAGCAGTACTTC CASSQDVGYEQYF
TRBD2 TRBJ2-1 TRBV10-3 - TGTGCCATCAGGGGACTAGCGGGAGGCAATGAGCAGTTCTTC CAIRGLAGGNEQFF
- TRBJ2-2 TRBV9 - TGTGCCAGCAGCGTAGCTGGCGCGGCCCTGACCCCGAACACCGGGGAGCTGTTTTTT CASSVAGAALTPNTGELFF
TRBD2 TRBJ2-1 TRBV7-2 - TGTGCCAGCAGCTTAAGGGCATTAATAGCGGGAGTTTTCTACAATGAGCAGTTCTTC CASSLRALIAGVFYNEQFF
TRBD1 TRBJ2-7 TRBV6-1 - TGTGCCAGCAGTGACGCCGGGACAGGACGCAGCGAGCAGTACTTC CASSDAGTGRSEQYF
TRBD1 TRBJ1-5 TRBV5-1 - TGCGCCAGCAGCCCTGGACAGGGGGACCCCTATAGCAATCAGCCCCAGCATTTT CASSPGQGDPYSNQPQHF
- TRBJ1-1 TRBV12-3/TRBV12-4 - TGTGCCAGCAGTTTAATAGGGGCGGAAGCTTTCTTT CASSLIGAEAFF
- TRBJ1-1 TRBV5-1 - TGCGCCAGCAGCTTGGATTGGCAGGGGCTTGGTGAAGCTTTCTTT CASSLDWQGLGEAFF
- TRBJ2-1 TRBV20-1 - TGCAGTGCGGGACCCTACAATGAGCAGTTCTTC CSAGPYNEQFF
TRBD1 TRBJ1-1 TRBV4-1 - TGCGCCAGCAGCCAGAGGGGGGCGGGGATGACAGGGGGCACTGAAGCTTTCTTT CASSQRGAGMTGGTEAFF
TRBD1 TRBJ2-7 TRBV5-4 - TGTGCCAGCAGCCGGGACAGGGCGACGTCGGAGCAGTACTTC CASSRDRATSEQYF
TRBD1 TRBJ1-2 TRBV28 - TGTGCCAGCAGGTCCGACAGGGTCTATGGCTACACCTTC CASRSDRVYGYTF
- TRBJ1-6 TRBV6-5 once TGTGCCAGCAGTTATGGAGTAGATAATTCACCCCTCCACTTT CASSYGVDNSPLHF
TRBD2 TRBJ2-2 TRBV9 - TGTGCCAGCAGCATGACTAGCGGATACACCGGGGAGCTGTTTTTT CASSMTSGYTGELFF
- TRBJ1-5 TRBV25-1 - TGTGCCAGCAGTGAAAGCCCGGCAGGCCATAGCAATCAGCCCCAGCATTTT CASSESPAGHSNQPQHF
- TRBJ1-2 TRBV6-5 once TGTGCCAGCAGTTTGGTTGGTGACTATGGCTACACCTTC CASSLVGDYGYTF
- TRBJ1-5 TRBV28 - TGTGCCAGCACTCTCAGGCTTAGCAATCAGCCCCAGCATTTT CASTLRLSNQPQHF
- TRBJ2-3 TRBV15 - TGTGCCACCAGCAAAAATACTATCGGCACAGATACGCAGTATTTT CATSKNTIGTDTQYF
TRBD1 TRBJ2-5 TRBV10-2 - TGCGCCAGCACCCCTGGGACAGTCGAGACCCAGTACTTC CASTPGTVETQYF
TRBD2 TRBJ2-7 TRBV5-6 - TGTGCCAGCAGCCAAGGACTAGCGGGAAATAGGTGGGAGCAGTACTTC CASSQGLAGNRWEQYF
- TRBJ2-5 TRBV24-1 - TGTGCCACCAGTGATTTGGAGACCCAGTACTTC CATSDLETQYF
TRBD1 TRBJ2-3 TRBV10-3 few TGTGCCATCAGTGGGAGGGACAGGGGCACAGATACGCAGTATTTT CAISGRDRGTDTQYF
- TRBJ1-1 TRBV11-1 - TGTGCCAGCAGCTTTCTTGGACAGATGAACACTGAAGCTTTCTTT CASSFLGQMNTEAFF
TRBD2 TRBJ2-7 TRBV11-2 - TGTGCCAGCACCTTCGGGGGGAGGGCCTTCGAGCAGTACTTC CASTFGGRAFEQYF
- TRBJ2-1 TRBV19 - TGTGCCAGTAGTATAGATCTGACAGCACCTTACAATGAGCAGTTCTTC CASSIDLTAPYNEQFF